This T cell receptor (beta chain) originates from a study of blood T cell repertoires in COVID-19. For the study at large: The study drew acute and convalescent COVID-19 samples from the United States, Italy and Spain. The analysed material was cDNA or gDNA that came from T cells, B-cell-depleted T cells, or PBMCs.

The sample holds a few counts of this clone. Deletions cut 4 bases from V and 1 base from J, with 19 bases between. Germline V gene sequence: CDR1 MGHRA, CDR2 YSYEKL. The CDR3 sequence is 18 residues long. As processed by the authors: Amplification of reference gene primers provided the estimated nucleated cell counts. Using immunoSEQ multiplex PCR, the repertoire was profiled, and TCRdb retains in-frame clones only, with some absent. D and trimming were read from the DNA, whereas the V and J calls and clone size are those reported in that table. Among around 72,000 clones, roughly four fifths were seen once, and the ten largest hold approximately 22%.

The V gene is TRBV4-1, the J gene TRBJ2-2, with D possibly matching TRBD1 (6 bases). The TCR sequence derives from an older woman with acute or convalescent COVID-19. Sequences were obtained from peripheral blood. CDR3 sequence (DNA): TGCGCCAGCAGCCGCAGGGGCCAGGGGATAGGGAACACCGGGGAGCTGTTTTTT. This codes for CASSRRGQGIGNTGELFF.